This T cell receptor (beta chain) originates from a study of blood T cell repertoires in COVID-19. As for the study in general: T cells, B-cell-depleted T cells, or PBMCs provided the cDNA or gDNA that served as material.

With V trimmed by 3 bases and J by 5 bases, 9 bases remained unmatched. This CDR3 contains 16 residues. The germline CDR1 and CDR2 sequences are MGHDK and SYGVNS. This clone was picked up one time. Individuals drawn from 20 to 25 US areas were roughly 18 to 95 years old. Participant reports of clinical history set cohort assignment. Authors' processing steps: It was from reference gene primer amplification that nucleated cell counts were estimated. Data came from immunoSEQ multiplex PCR; TCRdb stores just in-frame clones and leaves some out. The D gene and trimming were derived from the DNA, and the V and J assignments and clone size from that table. Found here are fewer than 200,000 clones, approximately 82% of them singletons; the top ten hold roughly 18%.

This TCR derives from a man between 60 and 70 years old who had recovered from COVID-19. The rearrangement joins TRBV25-1 to TRBJ1-1; 10 bases map to TRBD1. The specimen sequenced was PBMCs or T cells enriched from blood (not recorded which). This CDR3 reads CASSDPRDRGATEAFF. CDR3 in DNA: TGTGCCAGCAGTGATCCGCGGGACAGGGGAGCGACTGAAGCTTTCTTT.